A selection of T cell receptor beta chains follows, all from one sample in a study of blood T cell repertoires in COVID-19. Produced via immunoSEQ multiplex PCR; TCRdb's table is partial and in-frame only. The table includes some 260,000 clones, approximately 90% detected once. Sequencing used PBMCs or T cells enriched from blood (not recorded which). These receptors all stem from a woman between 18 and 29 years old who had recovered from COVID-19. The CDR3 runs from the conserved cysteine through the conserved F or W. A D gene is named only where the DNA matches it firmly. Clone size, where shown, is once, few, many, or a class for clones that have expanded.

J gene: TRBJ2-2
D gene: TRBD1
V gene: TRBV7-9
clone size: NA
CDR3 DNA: TGTGCCAGCAGCCGGACAGGGGTAAACACCGGGGAGCTGTTTTTT
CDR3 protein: CASSRTGVNTGELFF

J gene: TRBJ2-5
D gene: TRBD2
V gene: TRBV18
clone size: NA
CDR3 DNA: TGTGCCAGCTCACCACTAGCGGGAGTGTCGGAGACCCAGTACTTC
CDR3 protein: CASSPLAGVSETQYF

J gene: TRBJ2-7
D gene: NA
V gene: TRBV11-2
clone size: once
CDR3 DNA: TGTGCCAGAGAGCGGGGGACAGCCTACGAGCAGTACTTC
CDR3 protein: CARERGTAYEQYF

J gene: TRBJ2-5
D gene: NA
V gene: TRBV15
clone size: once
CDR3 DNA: TGTGCCACCAGCATACAGATTCAAGAGACCCAGTACTTC
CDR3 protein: CATSIQIQETQYF

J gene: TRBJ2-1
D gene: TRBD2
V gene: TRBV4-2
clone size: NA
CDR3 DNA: TGTGCCAGCAGCCAAGAGGATAGCGGGGGGGCAAATGAGCAGTTCTTC
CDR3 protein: CASSQEDSGGANEQFF

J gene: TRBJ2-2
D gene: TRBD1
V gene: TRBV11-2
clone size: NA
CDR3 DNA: TGTGCCAGCAGCTCGGACAGGTTTCGGAACACCGGGGAGCTGTTTTTT
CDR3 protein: CASSSDRFRNTGELFF

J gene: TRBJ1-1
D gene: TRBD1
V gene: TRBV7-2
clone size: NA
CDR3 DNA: TGTGCCAGCAGCGCGGGACAGCCGAACACTGAAGCTTTCTTT
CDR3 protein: CASSAGQPNTEAFF

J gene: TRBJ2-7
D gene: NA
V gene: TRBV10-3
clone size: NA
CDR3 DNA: TGTGCCATCAGTGTACGCCAGGGCAAAGGCGAGCAGTACTTC
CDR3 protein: CAISVRQGKGEQYF

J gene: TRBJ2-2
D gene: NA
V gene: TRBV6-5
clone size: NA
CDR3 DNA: TGTGCCAGCAGATTGAGGGCTAACACCGGGGAGCTGTTTTTT
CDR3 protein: CASRLRANTGELFF

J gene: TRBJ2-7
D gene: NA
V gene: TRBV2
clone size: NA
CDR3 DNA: TGTGCCAGCAACGAGATGGGAGACGAGCAGTACTTC
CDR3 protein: CASNEMGDEQYF

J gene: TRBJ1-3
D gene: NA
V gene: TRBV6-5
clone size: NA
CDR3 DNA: TGTGCCAGCAGCCCGAGAGACAGGGGAAACACCATATATTTT
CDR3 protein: CASSPRDRGNTIYF

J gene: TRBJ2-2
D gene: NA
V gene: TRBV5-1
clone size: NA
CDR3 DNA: TGCGCCAGCAGCTTGTACGGGATTGAGCGGAACACCGGGGAGCTGTTTTTT
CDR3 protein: CASSLYGIERNTGELFF

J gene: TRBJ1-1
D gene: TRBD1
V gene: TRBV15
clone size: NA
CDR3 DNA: TGTGCCACCAGCAGTGGGACAGAAGAGCTTGAAGCTTTCTTT
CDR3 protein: CATSSGTEELEAFF

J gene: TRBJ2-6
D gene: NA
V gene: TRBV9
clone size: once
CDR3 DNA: TGTGCCAGCACCCGGGGGTCTGGGGCCAACGTCCTGACTTTC
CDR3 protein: CASTRGSGANVLTF

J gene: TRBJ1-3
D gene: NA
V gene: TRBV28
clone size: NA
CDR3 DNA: TGTGCCAGCAGTTTCGGGCGGGTCCCCTCTGGAAACACCATATATTTT
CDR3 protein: CASSFGRVPSGNTIYF

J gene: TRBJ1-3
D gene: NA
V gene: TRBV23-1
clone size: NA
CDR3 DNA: TGCGCCAGCAGTCAATTTTGGTCTAGCTCTGGAAACACCATATATTTT
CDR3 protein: CASSQFWSSSGNTIYF

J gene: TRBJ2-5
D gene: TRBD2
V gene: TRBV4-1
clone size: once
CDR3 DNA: TGCGCCAGCAGCCAAGATCACGGGGGGGCCGTTGGGACCCAGTACTTC
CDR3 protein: CASSQDHGGAVGTQYF

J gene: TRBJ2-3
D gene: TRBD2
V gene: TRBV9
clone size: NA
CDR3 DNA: TGTGCCAGCAGCGGAACTAGCGGGGGGGCCTCGCAGTATTTT
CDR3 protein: CASSGTSGGASQYF

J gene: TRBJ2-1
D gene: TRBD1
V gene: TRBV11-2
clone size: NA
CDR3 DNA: TGTGCCAGCAGCTACGGACAGGGGGAGTACAATGAGCAGTTCTTC
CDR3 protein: CASSYGQGEYNEQFF

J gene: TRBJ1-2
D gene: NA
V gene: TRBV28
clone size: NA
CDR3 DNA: TGTGCCAGCAGTCAAGGAGGCTTCGGCTACACCTTC
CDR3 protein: CASSQGGFGYTF

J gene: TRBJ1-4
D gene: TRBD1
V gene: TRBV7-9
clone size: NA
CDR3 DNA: TGTGCCAGCAGTCGAGGGGACAGGGGGCGTTATGAAAAACTGTTTTTT
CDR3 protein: CASSRGDRGRYEKLFF

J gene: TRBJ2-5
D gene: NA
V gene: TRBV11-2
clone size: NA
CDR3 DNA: TGTGCCAGCAGCCTGGAGCGAAGTATGGAGACCCAGTACTTC
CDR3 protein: CASSLERSMETQYF

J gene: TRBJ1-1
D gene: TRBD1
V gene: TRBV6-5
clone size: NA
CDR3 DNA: TGTGCCAGCAGTTACTCGACAGGGGTGGGAAGGAGTGAAGCTTTCTTT
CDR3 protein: CASSYSTGVGRSEAFF

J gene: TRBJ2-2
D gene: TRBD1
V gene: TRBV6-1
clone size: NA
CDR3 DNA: TGTGCCAGCAGTGCCCGGGACAGGCTTAACACGAACACCGGGGAGCTGTTTTTT
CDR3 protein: CASSARDRLNTNTGELFF

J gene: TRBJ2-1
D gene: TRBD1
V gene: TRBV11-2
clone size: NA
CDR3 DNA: TGTGCCAGCAGCTTAGAGATGGGGACAGACAACAATGAGCAGTTCTTC
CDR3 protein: CASSLEMGTDNNEQFF

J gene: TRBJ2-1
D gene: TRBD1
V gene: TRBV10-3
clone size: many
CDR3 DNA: TGTGCCATCAGTGAGCACGGTGGGGTCGGGACAGGGCTAGACAATGAGCAGTTCTTC
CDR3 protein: CAISEHGGVGTGLDNEQFF

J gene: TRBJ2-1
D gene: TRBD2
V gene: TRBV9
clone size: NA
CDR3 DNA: TGTGCCAGCAGCGTAGCTACTGGACTAGCGGGGGGGCCGCGCTCCTACAATGAGCAGTTCTTC
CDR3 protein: CASSVATGLAGGPRSYNEQFF

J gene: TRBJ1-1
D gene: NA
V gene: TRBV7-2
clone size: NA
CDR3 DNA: TGTGCCAGCAGCGCGGGGGTCGGCACTGAAGCTTTCTTT
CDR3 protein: CASSAGVGTEAFF